The source of this T cell receptor beta chain is a study of blood T cell repertoires in COVID-19. Background on the study: Sites across the United States, Italy and Spain contributed samples from acute and convalescent COVID-19. T cells, B-cell-depleted T cells, or PBMCs provided the cDNA or gDNA that served as material.

Original processing notes: Reference gene primer amplification yielded estimated nucleated cell counts. Clones were sequenced by immunoSEQ multiplex PCR, and TCRdb holds only the in-frame ones, with some missing. V, J and clone size reflect that table, while D and trimming were determined from the DNA. The sample yields 100,000 to 150,000 clones, 80% to 85% seen once. The CDR3 is 15 residues long. V was cut by 1 base and J by 0 bases, with 6 bases left in between. The germline CDR1 and CDR2 sequences are MNHEY and SVGAGI. This clone has only a few counts. The chain joins TRBV6-5 to TRBJ2-2; no clear D gene. This clonotype was obtained from a woman between 45 and 60 years old with acute or convalescent COVID-19. Sequences were obtained from peripheral blood. The CDR3 nucleotides are TGTGCCAGCAGTTACTTCCGTCCGAACACCGGGGAGCTGTTTTTT. Protein product: CASSYFRPNTGELFF.